This TCR beta chain is drawn from a study of blood T cell repertoires in COVID-19. Study information: From the United States, Italy and Spain came samples of acute and convalescent COVID-19. T cells, B-cell-depleted T cells, or PBMCs supplied cDNA or gDNA.

Per the study methods: Scientists estimated how many nucleated cells there were by amplifying reference gene primers. Data came from immunoSEQ multiplex PCR; TCRdb stores just in-frame clones and leaves some out. That table furnishes V, J and clone size, whereas the DNA furnished D and trimming. The data contain about 200,000 clones, around 83% of them singletons. This clone came up once. V lost 0 bases, J lost 4 bases, and 6 bases stayed unmatched. The CDR3 runs 17 residues. CDR1 and CDR2 from the germline V gene are KGHSH and LQKENI. The receptor was derived from a woman of 80 years or more with acute or convalescent COVID-19. The material sequenced was peripheral blood. V usage is TRBV18 and J usage is TRBJ2-1, with 10 bases aligning to TRBD2. The CDR3 bases are TGTGCCAGCTCACCACCGAGCGGGAGGGCCAATTACAATGAGCAGTTCTTC. Translated: CASSPPSGRANYNEQFF.